The following is a T cell receptor beta chain sequence with its context. At study entry, adolescents had tuberculin skin tests and IGRA screening. This sample is drawn from a study of T cells in tuberculosis. The repertoire was sequenced with immunoSEQ multiplex PCR; TCRdb's copy has only in-frame clones and lacks some. The sample has 30,000 to 35,000 clones, over 95% seen once. The CDR3 runs 13 residues. Germline values: CDR1 MDHEN, CDR2 SYDVKM. V trimming: 6 bases; J trimming: 8 bases; junction bases outside the gene matches: 7. Sequenced material: PBMCs. The V and J genes are TRBV28 and TRBJ1-2; 9 nucleotides agree with TRBD1. The TCR was taken from a donor between 10 and 35 years old with latent tuberculosis or without tuberculosis infection. CDR3 amino acids: CASRGQGYLGYTF. The CDR3 bases are TGTGCCAGCAGGGGACAGGGCTATTTGGGCTACACCTTC.